Presented here are 14 T cell receptor beta chains from one specimen sequenced in a study of cytomegalovirus exposure and HLA in healthy donors. The PCR contained 60 Vbeta and 13 Jbeta primers. Using immunoSEQ multiplex PCR, the repertoire was profiled, and TCRdb retains in-frame clones only, with some absent. The sample has 80,000 to 100,000 clones; about four fifths are singletons. The specimen was PBMCs. These receptors were taken from a male donor in good health and CMV-seropositive.

This clone has a handful of counts. The genes are TRBV12-5 and TRBJ2-3; no reliable D call. Germline V gene lookup returns CDR1 LGHNT and CDR2 FRNRAP. V lost 4 bases, J lost 6 bases, and 29 bases lay in between. The length of the CDR3 is 19 residues. The CDR3 loop reads CASGSRLWSFQRFNDTQYF. The CDR3 nucleotides are TGTGCTAGTGGTTCGCGCCTTTGGTCCTTTCAACGCTTTAACGATACGCAGTATTTT.

This chain links TRBV2 with TRBJ2-4; TRBD1 might be the D (5 bases). V shed 1 base and J shed 15 bases, with 13 bases lying between them. Germline V lookup: CDR1 SNHLY, CDR2 FYNNEI. CDR3 size: 12 residues. CDR3 sequence: CASSEGTRSWYF. The CDR3 DNA reads as TGTGCCAGCAGTGAAGGGACACGGAGTTGGTACTTC.

The rearrangement uses TRBV9 and TRBJ1-6, with D unresolved. The CDR3 sequence is 16 residues long. V lost 0 bases and J 8 bases, leaving 15 bases between the germline ends. CDR1 is SGDLS and CDR2 is YYNGEE in the germline V gene. In DNA, the CDR3 is TGTGCCAGCAGCGTAGGGTGGGGAGGTAGTGATTCACCCCTCCACTTT. Its translation: CASSVGWGGSDSPLHF.

The chain links TRBV7-9 to TRBJ2-1; D gene ambiguous. The V end lost 1 base, the J end lost 4 bases, and 23 bases lay between the germline ends. The V gene's germline CDR1 is SEHNR and CDR2 FQNEAQ (reference sequence). The CDR3 spans 19 residues. CDR3 residues: CASSLVVPLSEKRYNEQFF. The CDR3 DNA is TGTGCCAGCAGCTTAGTCGTTCCCCTCTCTGAAAAGAGGTACAATGAGCAGTTCTTC. The entire variable domain, with the rest obtained from reference TRBV7-9 and TRBJ2-1, is as follows: DTGVSQNPRHKITKRGQNVTFRCDPISEHNRLYWYRQTLGQGPEFLTYFQNEAQLEKSRLLSDRFSAERPKGSFSTLEIQRTEQGDSAMYLCASSLVVPLSEKRYNEQFFGPGTRLTVL.

This sequence joins TRBV7-9 and TRBJ2-5; 7 bases agree with TRBD1. With 1 base clipped from V and 5 bases from J, the junction kept 7 bases outside the gene matches. CDR3 size: 15 residues. The V gene's germline CDR1 is SEHNR and CDR2 FQNEAQ (reference sequence). For the CDR3, the DNA is TGTGCCAGCAGCTTAGTTGGCAGGGGGTCGGAGACCCAGTACTTC. This gives the protein CASSLVGRGSETQYF.

J is TRBJ2-4 and V is TRBV19; maybe TRBD2 (5 bases). The ends were cut back, 7 bases at V and 7 bases at J, with 17 bases in the middle. CDR1 and CDR2 (germline): LNHDA, SQIVND (reference sequence). The CDR3 has 14 residues. Here the CDR3 reads CASTRASLSNIQYF. The CDR3 DNA reads TGTGCCAGTACCCGGGCTAGCCTGTCGAACATTCAGTACTTC.

This rearrangement joins TRBV4-1 to TRBJ2-2; TRBD2 matches 8 bases. Losses at the gene ends were 4 bases for V and 6 bases for J; bases not matched to a gene: 4. The CDR3 covers 14 residues. Looked up from germline, CDR1 is MGHRA and CDR2 is YSYEKL. CDR3 nucleotides: TGCGCCAGCAGCCCCCGGGAGGGCTCCGGGGAGCTGTTTTTT. It codes for CASSPREGSGELFF.

Only one count was recorded for this clone. The CDR3 sequence is CASSPVTSGGYNEQFF. The CDR3 coding sequence is TGTGCCAGCAGCCCCGTGACTAGCGGGGGATACAATGAGCAGTTCTTC. The genes are TRBV4-2 and TRBJ2-1, with 12 bases lining up with TRBD2. Looked up from germline, CDR1 is LGHNA and CDR2 is YNFKEQ. V lost 4 bases and J lost 4; bases outside the gene matches: 5. The CDR3 length is 16 residues.

This clone appeared once. The V gene is TRBV5-1, the J gene TRBJ1-3, with unresolved D. CDR1 SGHRS and CDR2 YFSETQ come from the germline V gene. Trimming took 5 bases from V and 0 from J, leaving 18 bases between them. The CDR3 runs 17 residues. As DNA, the CDR3 is TGCGCCAGCAGGAAAAACTTCGGAGTCCTCTCTGGAAACACCATATATTTT. It codes for CASRKNFGVLSGNTIYF.

The J gene is TRBJ2-1, the V gene TRBV27; 7 bases fit TRBD2. The V segment lost 4 bases and the J segment 9 bases; nucleotides outside the gene matches: 6. Germline assignment: CDR1 MNHEY and CDR2 SMNVEV (reference sequence). The CDR3 contains 13 residues. The CDR3 nucleotides read TGTGCCAGCAGTTGGGGGGGTTCGTCTGAGCAGTTCTTC. This sequence encodes CASSWGGSSEQFF.

This rearrangement joins TRBV19 to TRBJ1-3, with 8 nucleotides matching TRBD1. Looked up from germline, CDR1 is LNHDA and CDR2 is SQIVND (reference sequence). The CDR3 spans 15 residues. The junction had 11 bases not matched to a gene; V was cut back by 5 bases and J by 8 bases. Here the CDR3 reads CASSLTGAREDTIYF. The CDR3 DNA is TGTGCCAGTAGTCTGACAGGGGCGCGAGAGGACACCATATATTTT.

The chain has TRBV2 and TRBJ2-7; 7 bases fit TRBD1. Losses at the gene ends were 7 bases for V and 3 bases for J; bases not matched to a gene: 6. Germline V gives CDR1 SNHLY, CDR2 FYNNEI. The length of the CDR3 is 13 residues. The CDR3 is CASTGDRNYEQYF. CDR3 nucleotides: TGTGCCAGCACCGGGGACAGAAACTACGAGCAGTACTTC.

Written as DNA, the CDR3 is TGTGCCTGGAGTGCCAAAGACAGGGGAAGCAAATATGGCTACACCTTC. Translated, it gives CAWSAKDRGSKYGYTF. The V call is TRBV30, the J call TRBJ1-2, with 8 bases identical to TRBD1. J was trimmed by 5 bases and V by 1 base; bases with no gene match: 12. The CDR3 is 16 amino acids. The germline V gene has CDR1 GTSNPN and CDR2 SVGIG (reference sequence). Full variable domain (remainder filled in from reference TRBV30 and TRBJ1-2): SQTIHQWPATLVQPVGSPLSLECTVEGTSNPNLYWYRQAAGRGLQLLFYSVGIGQISSEVPQNLSASRPQDRQFILSSKKLLLSDSGFYLCAWSAKDRGSKYGYTFGSGTRLTVV.

The chain combines TRBV5-6 with TRBJ2-1; 10 positions match TRBD1. CDR1 and CDR2 from the germline V gene are SGHDT and YYEEEE. The CDR3 runs 15 residues. Trimming cost V 5 bases and J 2 bases; bases outside gene matches: 4. The CDR3 region is CASRLGQGAYNEQFF. The CDR3 DNA reads as TGTGCCAGCAGGCTCGGACAGGGGGCCTACAATGAGCAGTTCTTC.